This T cell receptor beta chain originates from a study of blood T cells in healthy people across ages. Study-level results: A greater number of naive CD4+ cells and higher diversity distinguished long-lived donors from aged donors. The unknown donor CMV status may have confounded expanded clonotype changes.

Through a sample-barcoded 5' primer and a J-beta primer mix, a second PCR was run for 7 to 11 cycles. A template-switch adaptor that had 12 random nucleotides put a tag on each cDNA molecule. TCRdb independently ran MiXCR on the 5' RACE reads; one entry per CDR3 protein. The data show more than 700,000 distinct CDR3 sequences, around 50% seen once. Comment on this clonotype: What it recognizes is unknown.

The specimen was blood. This sequence originates from an older man in good health.

In DNA form, the CDR3 reads TGCGCCAGCAGCCAAGTTCCGTTATACAATGAGCAGTTCTTC. The encoded protein is CASSQVPLYNEQFF. The chain combines TRBV4-1 with TRBJ2-1, with D uncertain. CDR3 size: 14 residues. CDR1 is MGHRA and CDR2 is YSYEKL in the germline V gene. The V and J ends lost 1 base and 4 bases respectively, with 8 bases between them.